The present T cell receptor (beta chain) was sequenced within a study of vaccination effects on CD4 cells after COVID-19. Libraries were prepared by immunoSEQ multiplex PCR; TCRdb keeps only in-frame clonotypes and omits some of them. The sample has around 30,000 clones, roughly 72% seen once. Worth noting for this clone: Its antigen is undetermined.

The ends were cut back, 0 bases at V and 8 bases at J, with 9 bases in the middle. Germline lookup yields CDR1 GTSNPN and CDR2 SVGIG (reference sequence). CDR3 length: 12 amino acids. Study observations and caveats: Spike-reactive clones detected post-vaccine in convalescents consisted mainly of new vaccine-induced clones.

The ViraFEST assay expanded antigen-specific CD4+ T cells with viral peptide pools before sequencing. On roughly day 10 of culture, CD4+ T cells were separated out. PCR confirmed that the person was infected with SARS-CoV-2 between March and December 2020. The rearrangement uses TRBV30 and TRBJ2-3; no clear D. The sequencing here drew on CD4+ T cells from PBMCs cultured with SARS-CoV-2 spike peptides, taken before COVID-19 vaccination. The receptor was isolated from a human donor who had a prior SARS-CoV-2 infection. This CDR3 is CAWSVEVGTQYF. The CDR3 DNA reads as TGTGCCTGGAGTGTAGAAGTAGGTACGCAGTATTTT.